The 23 T cell receptor beta chains below all came from one sample that was sequenced in a study of cytomegalovirus exposure and HLA in healthy donors. The PCR was carried out with 60 Vbeta primers and 13 Jbeta primers. Clones were read by immunoSEQ multiplex PCR, and TCRdb kept only the in-frame ones, dropping some. The sample lists about 94,000 clones, approximately 74% occurring once. The sample comprised PBMCs. These receptors came from a man aged 25 to 40 in good health and CMV-seropositive.

This rearrangement joins TRBV28 to TRBJ1-5; a weak D match, TRBD1 (5 bases). CDR3 length: 14 residues. The V and J ends lost 6 bases and 3 bases respectively, with 12 bases between them. Germline V gives CDR1 MDHEN, CDR2 SYDVKM. For the CDR3, the DNA is TGTGCCAGCAGCCAAGGGACTCCCAATCAGCCCCAGCATTTT. Translated: CASSQGTPNQPQHF. The full variable domain, in which reference TRBV28 and TRBJ1-5 provide the parts outside the CDR3, is DVKVTQSSRYLVKRTGEKVFLECVQDMDHENMFWYRQDPGLGLRLIYFSYDVKMKEKGDIPEGYSVSREKKERFSLILESASTNQTSMYLCASSQGTPNQPQHFGDGTRLSIL.

V and J are TRBV19 and TRBJ2-1; perhaps TRBD2 as D (6 bases). Trimming shortened V by 3 bases and J by 7 bases, and 13 bases separated the two germline ends. The V gene's germline CDR1 is LNHDA and CDR2 SQIVND (reference sequence). The CDR3 has 14 amino acids. CDR3 sequence: CASSIQAGENEQFF. The CDR3 region has the DNA TGTGCCAGTAGTATCCAAGCGGGCGAGAATGAGCAGTTCTTC.

V is TRBV5-6 and J is TRBJ1-4, with D possibly being TRBD1 (5 bases). The CDR3 spans 15 residues. Trimming cost V 0 bases and J 7 bases, with 13 bases left between them. Germline V gene lookup returns CDR1 SGHDT and CDR2 YYEEEE. CDR3 protein: CASSLATGVGEKLFF. Written as DNA, the CDR3 is TGTGCCAGCAGCTTGGCCACGGGGGTTGGTGAAAAACTGTTTTTT.

On this clone: This sample includes further DNA sequences coding for the same CDR3. The rearrangement uses TRBV5-1 and TRBJ2-2, with TRBD1 matching over 8 bases. The V segment lost 2 bases and the J segment 1 base; nucleotides outside the gene matches: 1. The CDR3 runs 15 residues. Germline CDR1 and CDR2: SGHRS and YFSETQ. The CDR3 DNA sequence: TGCGCCAGCAGCTTCGGACAGGGGAACACCGGGGAGCTGTTTTTT. Its protein product is CASSFGQGNTGELFF.

This chain joins TRBV5-1 and TRBJ2-5; no reliable D call. Germline V gene lookup returns CDR1 SGHRS and CDR2 YFSETQ. CDR3 size: 13 residues. Trimming cost V 1 base and J 3 bases, with 7 bases left between them. In DNA form, the CDR3 reads TGCGCCAGCAGCTTGCGCCGCGAAGAGACCCAGTACTTC. It encodes CASSLRREETQYF.

J is TRBJ2-4 and V is TRBV5-4; 7 bases map to TRBD1. The trim removed 4 bases at V and 2 bases at J, leaving 6 bases unmatched. The CDR3 runs to 15 residues. The germline V gene has CDR1 SGHNT and CDR2 YYREEE (reference sequence). CDR3 residues: CASSLQGTTKNIQYF. The CDR3 region has the DNA TGTGCCAGCAGCCTACAGGGGACCACCAAAAACATTCAGTACTTC.

The rearrangement joins TRBV2 to TRBJ1-2, with 8 bases aligning to TRBD1. This CDR3 comprises 15 residues. Trimming at V came to 6 bases and at J to 2 bases, leaving 8 bases not matched to a gene. Germline V gene sequence: CDR1 SNHLY, CDR2 FYNNEI. The CDR3: CASRQRTGQNYGYTF. CDR3 sequence (DNA): TGTGCCAGCAGACAGAGGACAGGGCAAAACTATGGCTACACCTTC.

The rearrangement uses TRBV11-1 and TRBJ1-4; D possibly corresponds to TRBD1 (5 bases). The germline V gene encodes CDR1 SGHAT and CDR2 FQDESV (reference sequence). V dropped 5 bases and J dropped 8 bases, with 21 bases sitting between them. This CDR3 comprises 16 residues. Here the CDR3 DNA reads TGTGCCAGCAGCCCATTCGGGTCTTCCTCAGGGGAAAAACTGTTTTTT. Its protein is CASSPFGSSSGEKLFF.

The V gene is TRBV18, the J gene TRBJ2-7; TRBD2 matches at 11 bases. Trimming took 8 bases from V and 3 from J; bases not matched to a gene: 0. CDR1 and CDR2 from the germline V gene are KGHSH and LQKENI. This CDR3 region has 12 residues. This CDR3 is CASGLAGYEQYF. The CDR3, as DNA: TGTGCCAGCGGACTAGCGGGCTACGAGCAGTACTTC.

This clone was seen a few times. The chain has TRBV6-1 and TRBJ1-1, with D perhaps matching TRBD1 (5 bases). The V gene's germline CDR1 is MNHNS and CDR2 SASEGT. This CDR3 contains 16 residues. Trimming took off 4 bases at V and 4 bases at J, with 19 bases between the two ends. The CDR3 region is CASSAPGGVYGTEAFF. CDR3 nucleotides: TGTGCCAGCAGTGCCCCGGGGGGAGTTTACGGCACTGAAGCTTTCTTT.

The J gene is TRBJ1-1, the V gene TRBV18; 7 bases fit TRBD1. Per germline, CDR1 KGHSH and CDR2 LQKENI. This CDR3 is 16 amino acids long. Germline trimming cut 6 bases from V and 1 base from J; bases unmatched to any gene: 11. CDR3 protein: CASSDRGPTWNTEAFF. CDR3 bases: TGTGCCAGCTCTGATAGGGGGCCCACCTGGAACACTGAAGCTTTCTTT.

CDR3 region: CAWSVGQGGTEAFF. CDR3 DNA: TGTGCCTGGAGTGTAGGGCAGGGAGGAACTGAAGCTTTCTTT. The gene calls are TRBV30 and TRBJ1-1, with D perhaps TRBD1 (5 bases). Germline V gene lookup returns CDR1 GTSNPN and CDR2 SVGIG (reference sequence). The V end lost 0 bases, the J end lost 5 bases, and 13 bases lay between the germline ends. This CDR3 is built from 14 residues.

The rearrangement links TRBV2 to TRBJ1-5; no definite D call. CDR1 is SNHLY, CDR2 FYNNEI, per germline. Trimming removed 6 bases from V and 1 base from J, with 7 bases in between. The CDR3 consists of 13 residues. The CDR3 sequence is CASRGRSNQPQHF. The CDR3 nucleotides are TGTGCCAGCAGGGGGAGAAGCAATCAGCCCCAGCATTTT. Filled out from reference TRBV2 and TRBJ1-5, the complete variable domain reads EPEVTQTPSHQVTQMGQEVILRCVPISNHLYFYWYRQILGQKVEFLVSFYNNEISEKSEIFDDQFSVERPDGSNFTLKIRSTKLEDSAMYFCASRGRSNQPQHFGDGTRLSIL.

This chain joins TRBV29-1 and TRBJ2-5, with D possibly being TRBD2 (6 bases). The end of the DNA fits TRBJ2-7 better, so the J call may be wrong. Germline V gene lookup returns CDR1 SQVTM and CDR2 ANQGSEA. This CDR3 has 15 residues. The CDR3 loop reads CSVEGKLAAGYEQYF. The CDR3 DNA follows: TGCAGCGTTGAAGGGAAACTAGCTGCAGGCTACGAGCAGTACTTC.

In its sample, this clone was seen a few times. V and J are TRBV7-2 and TRBJ2-5; a possible D gene is TRBD2 (6 bases). Trimming stripped 0 bases from V and 2 bases from J, with 10 bases between. The germline V gene has CDR1 SGHTA and CDR2 FQGNSA. This CDR3 has 15 amino acids. The CDR3 sequence: CASSLASAGQETQYF. The CDR3 DNA is TGTGCCAGCAGCTTAGCGTCCGCGGGACAAGAGACCCAGTACTTC.

The chain joins TRBV9 to TRBJ1-6, with 7 positions matching TRBD1. V trimming: 1 base; J trimming: 4 bases; junction bases outside the gene matches: 5. The CDR3 length is 16 residues. In germline, CDR1 is SGDLS, CDR2 YYNGEE. CDR3 sequence: CASSVTGAPYNSPLHF. CDR3 nucleotides: TGTGCCAGCAGCGTAACAGGGGCCCCGTATAATTCACCCCTCCACTTT.

This chain connects TRBV28 to TRBJ2-5; D is perhaps TRBD1 (6 bases). Germline V gene sequence: CDR1 MDHEN, CDR2 SYDVKM. Between the trimmed V and J ends, which lost 6 bases and 1 base, there was a span of 12 bases. This CDR3 is 14 amino acids long. CDR3 in DNA: TGTGCCAGCAGCAATAGGGGGTTCCAAGAGACCCAGTACTTC. This gives the protein CASSNRGFQETQYF.

The chain uses TRBV5-1 and TRBJ2-7; a weak D match, TRBD1 (5 bases). Germline-derived CDR1 and CDR2 are SGHRS and YFSETQ. The CDR3 loop spans 14 amino acids. V gave up 0 bases and J gave up 5 bases, with 12 bases separating them. CDR3 sequence reads: CASSLDPQGDEQYF. In DNA, the CDR3 is TGCGCCAGCAGCTTGGACCCCCAGGGCGACGAGCAGTACTTC.

This clone has only a few counts. The genes are TRBV28 and TRBJ1-5; TRBD1 is a possible D gene (6 bases). CDR3 length: 15 residues. Trimming took 7 bases from V and 7 from J, leaving 20 bases between them. Germline-derived CDR1 and CDR2 are MDHEN and SYDVKM. DNA for the CDR3: TGTGCCAGCACCTTGGCGAGGGGGTGGAGGCAGCCCCAGCATTTT. Amino acids: CASTLARGWRQPQHF.

This chain links TRBV4-1 with TRBJ2-5; 7 bases agree with TRBD2. CDR1 and CDR2 (germline): MGHRA, YSYEKL. Trimming at V came to 0 bases and at J to 2 bases, leaving 9 bases not matched to a gene. This CDR3 region has 17 residues. The CDR3 here is CASSQDHTGGLQETQYF. CDR3 nucleotide sequence: TGCGCCAGCAGCCAAGATCATACGGGAGGATTACAAGAGACCCAGTACTTC.

The chain uses TRBV5-4 and TRBJ1-1; possibly TRBD1 for D (5 bases). The ends were cut back, 3 bases at V and 1 base at J, with 7 bases in the middle. This CDR3 comprises 13 residues. Germline V gives CDR1 SGHNT, CDR2 YYREEE (reference sequence). In DNA form, the CDR3 reads TGTGCCAGCAGCTGGAGGGGGAACACTGAAGCTTTCTTT. Translated: CASSWRGNTEAFF.

As concerns this clone: This same CDR3 is encoded by further DNA sequences in the sample. The gene calls are TRBV15 and TRBJ2-7; 8 bases map to TRBD1. CDR3 size: 14 residues. J was trimmed by 3 bases and V by 0 bases; bases with no gene match: 1. The germline CDR1 and CDR2 sequences are LNHNV and YYDKDF (reference sequence). The CDR3: CATSRDRGLYEQYF. In nucleotides, the CDR3 is TGTGCCACCAGCAGAGACAGGGGGCTCTACGAGCAGTACTTC.

The chain links TRBV6-6 to TRBJ2-1, with 9 bases that match TRBD2. CDR1 and CDR2 from the germline V gene are MNHNY and SVGAGI (reference sequence). The CDR3 has 15 residues. With V trimmed by 7 bases and J by 4 bases, 8 bases remained unmatched. The CDR3 region is CASKEGLAIYNEQFF. CDR3 nucleotide sequence: TGTGCCAGCAAGGAAGGACTAGCGATTTACAATGAGCAGTTCTTC.